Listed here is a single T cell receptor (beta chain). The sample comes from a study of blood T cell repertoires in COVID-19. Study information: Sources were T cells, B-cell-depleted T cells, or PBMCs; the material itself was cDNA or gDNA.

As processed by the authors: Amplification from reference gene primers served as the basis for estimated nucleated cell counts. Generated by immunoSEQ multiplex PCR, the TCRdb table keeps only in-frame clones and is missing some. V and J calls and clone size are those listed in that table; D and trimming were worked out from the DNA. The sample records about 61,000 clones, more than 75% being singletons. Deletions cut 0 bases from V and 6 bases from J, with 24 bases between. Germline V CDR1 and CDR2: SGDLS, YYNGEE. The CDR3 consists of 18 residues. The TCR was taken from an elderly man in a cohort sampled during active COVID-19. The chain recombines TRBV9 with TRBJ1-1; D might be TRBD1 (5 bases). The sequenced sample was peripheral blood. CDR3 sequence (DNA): TGTGCCAGCAGCGTAGGTTACCCGGTGGCGGGGCGCGCCGCTGAAGCTTTCTTT. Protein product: CASSVGYPVAGRAAEAFF.